These 14 T cell receptor beta chains share one sample of origin, sequenced in a study of T cells in Graves' hyperthyroidism and ophthalmopathy. The TCR beta CDR3 regions underwent amplification using RNA transcripts as the source. Carried out on the TCR CDR3, a first-round RT-PCR used the HTBI primer set. TCRdb used MiXCR to reprocess the multiplex PCR reads, holding one entry per CDR3 protein. The table includes 300,000 to 400,000 distinct CDR3 sequences, over 20% detected once. The sequencing input was blood. All receptors derive from a woman between 50 and 59 years old with Graves' hyperthyroidism.

This clonotype came up a few times. This CDR3 reads CSADPGLAITDTQYF. CDR3 DNA sequence: TGCAGTGCCGACCCGGGACTAGCAATCACAGATACGCAGTATTTT. The chain is built from TRBV20-1 and TRBJ2-3; TRBD2 matches at 9 bases. Germline values: CDR1 DFQATT, CDR2 SNEGSKA (reference sequence). The CDR3 extends over 15 amino acids. The ends lost 6 bases at V and 2 bases at J; junction bases unmatched: 9.

The rearrangement uses TRBV5-4 and TRBJ2-7; 10 positions agree with TRBD1. The germline V gene encodes CDR1 SGHNT and CDR2 YYREEE (reference sequence). V trimming: 4 bases; J trimming: 6 bases; junction bases outside the gene matches: 7. The CDR3 spans 14 residues. CDR3 amino acids: CASSISTGGSEQYF. As DNA, the CDR3 is TGTGCCAGCAGCATCTCGACAGGGGGCTCCGAGCAGTACTTC.

The table lists this clonotype with many counts. The genes are TRBV18 and TRBJ2-7; D is undetermined. The CDR3 is made up of 12 amino acids. Trimming removed 1 base from V and 0 bases from J, with 1 base in between. CDR1 is KGHSH, CDR2 LQKENI, per germline. CDR3 protein: CASSPLSYEQYF. CDR3 coding DNA: TGTGCCAGCTCACCACTCTCCTACGAGCAGTACTTC.

V and J are TRBV11-2 and TRBJ2-2; tentatively, D is TRBD2 (5 bases). The CDR3 loop spans 16 amino acids. Germline V lookup: CDR1 SGHAT, CDR2 FQNNGV. Trimming cost V 6 bases and J 4 bases, with 18 bases left between them. The CDR3 coding sequence is TGTGCCAGCAGGCCCCCCGTGGCTAGCCTCACCGGGGAGCTGTTTTTT. Encoded protein: CASRPPVASLTGELFF.

This chain connects TRBV12-3 or TRBV12-4 to TRBJ2-5; 11 nucleotides align to TRBD1. V lost 6 bases to trimming and J lost 4 bases; unmatched junction nucleotides: 4. The length of the CDR3 is 14 residues. Here the CDR3 reads CASSHGQGAETQYF. The CDR3 DNA reads TGTGCCAGCAGCCACGGACAGGGGGCAGAGACCCAGTACTTC.

This clonotype was detected only a few times. V usage is TRBV6-1 and J usage is TRBJ1-2, with D possibly matching TRBD1 (5 bases). Germline V CDR1 and CDR2: MNHNS, SASEGT. The ends were cut back, 7 bases at V and 2 bases at J, with 11 bases in the middle. The CDR3 has 13 amino acids. CDR3 in DNA: TGTGCCAGCAAGACATGGGGGAACTATGGCTACACCTTC. Amino acids: CASKTWGNYGYTF.

The genes are TRBV7-9 and TRBJ2-2; D is unclear. From germline, CDR1 is SEHNR and CDR2 FQNEAQ (reference sequence). Deletions cut 6 bases from V and 6 bases from J, with 11 bases between. This CDR3 contains 13 residues. CDR3 nucleotide sequence: TGTGCCAGCAGTGTTAAGGGTGCCGGGGAGCTGTTTTTT. It is translated as CASSVKGAGELFF.

This clonotype was detected a few times. CDR3 loop: CSAAHSGGYTGELFF. The CDR3 nucleotides read TGCAGTGCTGCGCATAGCGGAGGATACACCGGGGAGCTGTTTTTT. The chain recombines TRBV20-1 with TRBJ2-2, with D tentatively TRBD2 (6 bases). Germline lookup yields CDR1 DFQATT and CDR2 SNEGSKA (reference sequence). V lost 5 bases and J lost 3, with 16 bases in between. The length of the CDR3 is 15 residues.

This clonotype has at least ten counts. The rearrangement joins TRBV28 to TRBJ1-4, with D maybe TRBD1 (5 bases). There are 14 residues in the CDR3. Looked up from germline, CDR1 is MDHEN and CDR2 is SYDVKM. Trimming took 7 bases from V and 0 from J, leaving 9 bases between them. CDR3 sequence (DNA): TGTGCCAGCACCTCGGGGCCAACTAATGAAAAACTGTTTTTT. This encodes CASTSGPTNEKLFF.

This clonotype was counted ten times or more. The rearrangement joins TRBV3-1 to TRBJ1-1, with D perhaps TRBD1 (6 bases). Between the trimmed V and J ends, which lost 3 bases and 10 bases, there was a span of 12 bases. CDR1 LGHDT and CDR2 YNNKEL come from the germline V gene (reference sequence). The length of the CDR3 is 12 residues. CDR3 region: CASSHNRVGAFF. The CDR3 DNA is TGTGCCAGCAGCCACAACAGGGTTGGAGCTTTCTTT.

V and J are TRBV3-1 and TRBJ2-1, with 8 bases fitting TRBD2. The CDR3 sequence is 15 residues long. The V segment lost 0 bases and the J segment 6 bases; nucleotides outside the gene matches: 4. Per the germline V gene, CDR1 is LGHDT and CDR2 is YNNKEL (reference sequence). This chain's CDR3 is CASSQDRTSTNEQFF. The CDR3 nucleotides read TGTGCCAGCAGCCAAGATAGGACTAGCACCAATGAGCAGTTCTTC.

This chain's CDR3 is CASKGGRNTDTQYF. The CDR3, as DNA: TGTGCCAGTAAAGGGGGACGGAACACAGATACGCAGTATTTT. This rearrangement joins TRBV19 to TRBJ2-3, with TRBD1 as a possible D gene (6 bases). Germline CDR1 LNHDA, CDR2 SQIVND (reference sequence). V lost 7 bases and J 2 bases, leaving 13 bases between the germline ends. This CDR3 spans 14 amino acids.

The chain is built from TRBV30 and TRBJ1-2; D is unclear. There are 11 residues in the CDR3. CDR1 and CDR2 (germline): GTSNPN, SVGIG (reference sequence). V gave up 1 base and J gave up 8 bases, with 8 bases separating them. The CDR3 spells CAWSAGGGYTF. In nucleotides, the CDR3 is TGTGCCTGGAGTGCGGGAGGCGGCTACACCTTC.

This clonotype was detected ten times or more. The J gene is TRBJ1-1, the V gene TRBV28; D remains unclear. CDR1 is MDHEN and CDR2 is SYDVKM in the germline V gene. The CDR3 length is 12 residues. The ends were cut back, 5 bases at V and 0 bases at J, with 4 bases in the middle. The CDR3 DNA sequence: TGTGCCAGCAGTCTTTTGAACACTGAAGCTTTCTTT. It is translated as CASSLLNTEAFF.